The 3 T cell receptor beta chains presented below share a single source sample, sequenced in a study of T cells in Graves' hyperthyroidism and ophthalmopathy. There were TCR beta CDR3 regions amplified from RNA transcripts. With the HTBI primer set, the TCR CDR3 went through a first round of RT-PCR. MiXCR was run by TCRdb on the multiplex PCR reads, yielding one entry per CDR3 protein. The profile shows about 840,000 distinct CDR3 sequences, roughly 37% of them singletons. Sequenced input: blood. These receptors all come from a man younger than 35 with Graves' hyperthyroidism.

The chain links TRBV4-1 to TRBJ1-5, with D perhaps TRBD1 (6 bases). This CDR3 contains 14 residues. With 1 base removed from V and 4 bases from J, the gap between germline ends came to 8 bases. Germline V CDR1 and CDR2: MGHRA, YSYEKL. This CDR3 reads CASSQVDRNQPQHF. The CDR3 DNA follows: TGCGCCAGCAGCCAAGTAGACAGGAATCAGCCCCAGCATTTT.

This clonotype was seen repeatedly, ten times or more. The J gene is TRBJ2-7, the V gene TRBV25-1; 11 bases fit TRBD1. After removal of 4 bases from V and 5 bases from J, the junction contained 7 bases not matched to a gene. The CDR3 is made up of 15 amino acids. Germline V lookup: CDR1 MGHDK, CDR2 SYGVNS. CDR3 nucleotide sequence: TGTGCCAGCAGTGCTCCGGGACAGGGGGTCCACGAGCAGTACTTC. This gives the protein CASSAPGQGVHEQYF.

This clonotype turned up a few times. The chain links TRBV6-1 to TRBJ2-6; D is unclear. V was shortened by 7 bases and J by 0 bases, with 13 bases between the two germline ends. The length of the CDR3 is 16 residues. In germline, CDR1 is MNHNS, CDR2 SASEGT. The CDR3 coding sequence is TGTGCCAGCAAACGTCTCTCCCTCTCTGGGGCCAACGTCCTGACTTTC. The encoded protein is CASKRLSLSGANVLTF.